The 10 T cell receptor beta chains listed next were all sequenced from one sample in a study of beta chain features in type 1 diabetes. Study conclusions and caveats: All four CD4+ subsets of Type 1 diabetes patients contained TCRB CDR3s that were moderately but significantly shorter.

What was sequenced were expressed TCRB transcripts, since all of the isolated RNA had been reverse transcribed. Sequencing was performed with immunoSEQ multiplex PCR; in TCRdb, only in-frame clones are kept and a portion is missing. Of roughly 160,000 clones in the sample, 8% to 8.5% are singletons; the top ten hold under 0.65%. Their antigens remain unidentified. Sequencing input: central memory CD4+ T cells from blood. These receptors all stem from a woman between 18 and 29 years old with type 1 diabetes.

CDR3 nucleotide sequence: TGTGCCATCCCCGGGGGGACCATAAAGGGGGAGACCCAGTACTTC. Its translation: CAIPGGTIKGETQYF. The V gene is TRBV10-3, the J gene TRBJ2-5; 7 nucleotides line up with TRBD2. The CDR3 consists of 15 residues. CDR1 is ENHRY and CDR2 is SYGVKD in the germline V gene. Trimming removed 8 bases from V and 5 bases from J; junction bases left unmatched: 14.

The rearrangement uses TRBV6-8 and TRBJ2-1; possibly TRBD1 for D (6 bases). This CDR3 has 15 residues. Germline lookup yields CDR1 MNHGY and CDR2 SAAAGT. V was shortened by 6 bases and J by 3 bases, with 15 bases between the two germline ends. Here the CDR3 DNA reads TGTGCCAGCAGAACGGGGCTGGACAGCTACAATGAGCAGTTCTTC. Translation: CASRTGLDSYNEQFF.

The gene calls are TRBV7-6 and TRBJ1-5, with D possibly being TRBD1 (6 bases). Germline V gene lookup returns CDR1 SGHVS and CDR2 FNYEAQ. The CDR3 extends over 15 amino acids. Trimming took off 5 bases at V and 4 bases at J, with 15 bases between the two ends. The CDR3 region is CASSPSGTTNQPQHF. CDR3 coding DNA: TGTGCCAGCAGCCCGTCCGGGACAACTAATCAGCCCCAGCATTTT. The entire variable domain, with the rest obtained from reference TRBV7-6 and TRBJ1-5, is as follows: GAGVSQSPRYKVTKRGQDVALRCDPISGHVSLYWYRQALGQGPEFLTYFNYEAQQDKSGLPNDRFSAERPEGSISTLTIQRTEQRDSAMYRCASSPSGTTNQPQHFGDGTRLSIL.

This clone was counted between two and nine times. The V and J genes are TRBV5-1 and TRBJ2-5, with D hard to call. Trimming took off 0 bases at V and 2 bases at J, with 11 bases between the two ends. This CDR3 has 15 residues. The germline gives CDR1 SGHRS, CDR2 YFSETQ. Here the CDR3 DNA reads TGCGCCAGCAGCTTGGGTACAGCTGATCAAGAGACCCAGTACTTC. The encoded protein is CASSLGTADQETQYF.

The chain recombines TRBV5-6 with TRBJ2-7, with D possibly being TRBD1 (5 bases). CDR3 length: 15 amino acids. Trimming left V 3 bases short and J 4 bases short, with 17 bases between. Germline-derived CDR1 and CDR2 are SGHDT and YYEEEE. The CDR3 reads CASSSYGQGVYEQYF. The CDR3 nucleotides read TGTGCCAGCAGCTCGTACGGTCAGGGTGTGTACGAGCAGTACTTC.

The chain recombines TRBV7-9 with TRBJ1-2, with TRBD1 identical over 7 bases. V dropped 0 bases and J dropped 8; count of bases not matched to a gene: 9. The CDR3 length is 15 residues. The germline gives CDR1 SEHNR, CDR2 FQNEAQ (reference sequence). The CDR3 DNA is TGTGCCAGCAGCTTAGCGATCGACAGGGTTTTCGGCTACACCTTC. Translation gives CASSLAIDRVFGYTF.

This clone was found a few times. V gene TRBV7-6 combines with J gene TRBJ2-3; D gene ambiguous. This CDR3 is 12 amino acids long. V lost 5 bases and J lost 7, with 10 bases in between. The V gene's germline CDR1 is SGHVS and CDR2 FNYEAQ. The CDR3 coding sequence is TGTGCCAGCAGCCCCACTTCGAATACGCAGTATTTT. As protein: CASSPTSNTQYF.

This clone has a handful of counts. This chain links TRBV5-6 with TRBJ2-7, with D possibly TRBD1 on 5 matching bases. Germline V CDR1 and CDR2: SGHDT, YYEEEE. Trimming removed 4 bases from V and 4 bases from J, with 12 bases in between. The CDR3 consists of 13 residues. The CDR3: CASSLPTEYEQYF. The CDR3 DNA is TGTGCCAGCAGCCTACCGACAGAATACGAGCAGTACTTC.

The chain couples TRBV7-2 to TRBJ2-1, with D unresolved. Looked up from germline, CDR1 is SGHTA and CDR2 is FQGNSA. The CDR3 extends over 12 amino acids. Trimming took 1 base from V and 6 from J, leaving 4 bases between them. CDR3: CASSLVRNEQFF. CDR3 bases: TGTGCCAGCAGCTTAGTCCGCAATGAGCAGTTCTTC.

The V and J genes are TRBV11-2 and TRBJ2-7; TRBD1 matches 9 bases. Germline V CDR1 and CDR2: SGHAT, FQNNGV. V shed 5 bases, J shed 6 bases, and the junction held 5 bases outside the gene matches. CDR3 length equals 13 residues. The CDR3 protein is CASSRDRESEQYF. The CDR3 nucleotides read TGTGCCAGCAGCCGGGACAGGGAATCCGAGCAGTACTTC.